This TCR beta chain was sequenced for a study of Ad26.COV2.S vaccination and SARS-CoV-2 variants (dated by TCRdb to about 2021). Study-level background: Vaccine-arm donors came from COV1001, a multicentre, randomized, double-blind, placebo-controlled phase I-IIa trial of Ad26.COV2.S in healthy adults. Ad26.COV2.S was administered intramuscularly at 5 x 10^10 or 1 x 10^11 viral particles, either as a single shot or as two shots given 56 days apart. Sequencing of the TCRbeta repertoire served to evaluate the specificity and breadth of SARS-CoV-2-reactive T cell receptors following Ad26.COV2.S vaccination. The TCR-sequenced set comprised about 32 samples: around 20 Ad26.COV2.S vaccine recipients, 5 placebo recipients and 8 SARS-CoV-2 convalescent individuals. Trial participants were randomized into five groups of five, in which low-dose or high-dose Ad26.COV2.S was given once or twice, or placebo was given on both occasions. Investigators remained blinded to trial group allocation during experiments and outcome assessment.

The meaning of the sample's treatment or condition label: some 19 received Ad26.COV2.S at low or high dose, single or two shots; 5 received placebo; per-sample allocation not given. For vaccine and placebo recipients, repertoires were sequenced using samples collected on day 63 after the first injection. In Cohort 1b, 25 adults aged 18-55 years were enrolled at a single site in Boston, USA, between 29 July and 7 August 2020. Ad26.COV2.S consisted of a replication-incompetent adenovirus type 26 vector by which a prefusion-stabilized SARS-CoV-2 spike protein from the original Wuhan strain was expressed. The immunoSEQ Assay was the method used to sequence TCRbeta CDR3 regions. After extraction, genomic DNA underwent amplification by bias-controlled multiplex PCR, followed by high-throughput sequencing. Under the source paper's analysis protocol: To quantify the absolute abundance of every unique TCRbeta CDR3 region, sequences were collapsed and filtered. T cell fraction was estimated by normalizing TCRbeta template counts to usable DNA, with usable DNA measured through amplification of reference genes found in all nucleated cells. Repertoire TCRs were annotated as SARS-CoV-2-specific when V gene, CDR3 amino acid sequence and J gene were exactly matched to a known reactive TCR set. The reference SARS-CoV-2 TCR set was obtained from MIRA and was filtered for enrichment in COVID-19-positive ImmuneCODE repertoires, whereby public or cross-reactive TCRs were removed. Using the MIRA antigens, annotated TCRs were further analysed by specific ORF or by position within an ORF. Depth was the summed frequency of annotated unique rearrangements, while breadth was defined as annotated unique rearrangements over total unique productive rearrangements. Group comparisons of TCR breadth used two-sided Wilcoxon rank-sum tests. TCRdb took this table from immuneACCESS and kept in-frame rearrangements with V and J called. Such tables lack part of the clones; where checked against another copy, unresolved V genes explain under half of the gap, and the rest is unexplained. That table gives V, J and clone size, and the DNA gave D and trimming. Within this sample are about 330,000 clones, with 75% to 90% of them counted one time only. In total, the top ten clones hold 4.5% to 7% of the sample.

Concerning this clone itself: The antigen this receptor binds is unknown. It has no much larger one-base neighbor in the sample; base qualities were not kept.

The paper as a whole reports these results and caveats: The authors noted that total T cell responses may have been underestimated by the TCR breadth and depth analyses. Ad26.COV2.S recipients had higher spike-specific TCR breadth than placebo recipients (P = 0.0014). Comparable non-spike TCR breadth was observed between vaccine and placebo recipients, consistent with only spike being contained in the vaccine. Comparing responses between vaccine doses or regimens was not something the study was powered to do. Substantial breadth of spike-specific CD8+ and CD4+ T cell responses was reported after vaccination.

CDR1 MNHEY and CDR2 SVGAGI were looked up in the germline V gene. The junction shows trimming of 0 bases on V and 5 bases on J, plus 16 bases between the germline ends. The CDR3 spans 16 residues, from the cysteine through the phenylalanine. CDR3 DNA only is kept here, 48 bases in frame from base 1. The sequence derives from a person between 18 and 60 years old who received the Ad26.COV2.S COVID-19 vaccine or a placebo. The chain is made from TRBV6-5 and TRBJ1-2; the D gene remains uncertain. This sample comprised peripheral blood, obtained in a trial of Ad26.COV2.S vaccine versus placebo. The DNA sequence follows: TGTGCCAGCAGTTACTCGGGCAGGCTGGGCGCGTATGGCTACACCTTC. Translated, this gives CASSYSGRLGAYGYTF.